The 6 T cell receptor beta chains below all came from one sample that was sequenced in a study of Graves' ophthalmopathy and Graves' hyperthyroidism. The sequenced template was RNA, covering the TCR beta CDR3 region. HTBI primers were used in a first-round RT-PCR, which preceded a second-round multiplex PCR. TCRdb analysed the multiplex PCR reads with MiXCR anew, one entry per CDR3 protein. The sample holds roughly 610,000 distinct CDR3 sequences, about a fifth seen once. Material: peripheral blood. These receptors were taken from a woman aged 18-29 years with stable Graves' hyperthyroidism. Some clones in this sample may be carry-over from other donors' samples.

The chain joins TRBV10-3 to TRBJ1-1; D unresolved. The CDR3 has 12 residues. V was pared by 4 bases and J by 2 bases, with 5 bases between. The germline gives CDR1 ENHRY, CDR2 SYGVKD. The DNA of the CDR3 is TGTGCCATCAGTGGATATAACACTGAAGCTTTCTTT. Its protein is CAISGYNTEAFF.

The V gene is TRBV19, the J gene TRBJ1-2; D is undetermined. Germline V gene data show CDR1 as LNHDA and CDR2 as SQIVND (reference sequence). The CDR3 totals 14 residues. The V end was cut by 3 bases, the J end by 0 bases, with 8 bases between. The CDR3 loop reads CASSIGGTNYGYTF. DNA of the CDR3: TGTGCCAGTAGTATCGGCGGAACTAACTATGGCTACACCTTC.

The chain joins TRBV6-2 or TRBV6-3 to TRBJ2-7; 7 bases map to TRBD1. Germline CDR1 is MNHEY and CDR2 is SVGEGT. The CDR3 extends over 16 amino acids. The V gene end was trimmed by 5 bases and the J gene end by 5 bases; junction bases not matched to a gene: 15. CDR3 sequence reads: CASSAGTDGGFDEQYF. DNA for the CDR3: TGTGCCAGCAGTGCCGGGACAGACGGTGGTTTCGACGAGCAGTACTTC.

This clonotype was seen ten or more times. V is TRBV14 and J is TRBJ2-5; possibly TRBD2 for D (5 bases). This CDR3 has 15 residues. V lost 4 bases and J lost 7, with 19 bases in between. CDR1 and CDR2 (germline): SGHDN, FVKESK. CDR3 amino acids: CASSLGLGSLGTQYF. DNA for the CDR3: TGTGCCAGCAGCCTCGGGCTAGGGAGTTTGGGGACCCAGTACTTC.

The chain links TRBV27 to TRBJ1-2; the D is unclear. Germline values: CDR1 MNHEY, CDR2 SMNVEV (reference sequence). V was shortened by 6 bases and J by 8 bases, with 19 bases between the two germline ends. CDR3 length: 14 amino acids. Here the CDR3 DNA reads TGTGCCAGCAGCCCAACCCTTATGGGAGGCGGCTACACCTTC. Amino acid sequence: CASSPTLMGGGYTF.

As regards this clonotype: A read error may explain this, as a much larger clone is one base away. The chain carries TRBV28 and TRBJ1-1; TRBD1 might be the D (6 bases). The germline gives CDR1 MDHEN, CDR2 SYDVKM. This CDR3 has 18 residues. Here the CDR3 reads CSSSFDGPQTGMNTEAFF. CDR3 coding DNA: TGTTCCAGCAGTTTCGACGGTCCCCAGACAGGAATGAACACTGAAGCTTTCTTT.